This TCR beta chain was found in a study of shared clonotypes between healthy human individuals. Study summary: Every donor yielded three CD4 naive, three CD4 memory, two CD8 naive and one CD8 memory plate.

Libraries were prepared by immunoSEQ multiplex PCR; TCRdb keeps only in-frame clonotypes and omits some of them. This sample has about 600,000 clones; nearly 97% occur once, and the top ten carry 0.1% to 0.11%. The CDR3 is made up of 18 amino acids. Germline V gene data show CDR1 as SGHVS and CDR2 as FNYEAQ. The V and J ends lost 2 bases and 9 bases, in that order; junction bases with no gene match: 12. Terminally differentiated effector memory CD45RA+ cells were excluded from the naive CD8 cells, which were CD45RO-negative and positively selected for CCR7. All participating donors were Caucasian adults from Nashville, Tennessee.

This clonotype originated in a woman aged 30 to 39 in good health. Sequencing used naive CD8+ T cells sorted from blood. This chain uses TRBV7-6 with TRBJ2-1; 14 bases align to TRBD2. CDR3 in amino acids: CASSLLPPGLAGDGEQFF. The CDR3, as DNA: TGTGCCAGCAGCTTACTCCCCCCGGGACTAGCGGGAGATGGTGAGCAGTTCTTC.